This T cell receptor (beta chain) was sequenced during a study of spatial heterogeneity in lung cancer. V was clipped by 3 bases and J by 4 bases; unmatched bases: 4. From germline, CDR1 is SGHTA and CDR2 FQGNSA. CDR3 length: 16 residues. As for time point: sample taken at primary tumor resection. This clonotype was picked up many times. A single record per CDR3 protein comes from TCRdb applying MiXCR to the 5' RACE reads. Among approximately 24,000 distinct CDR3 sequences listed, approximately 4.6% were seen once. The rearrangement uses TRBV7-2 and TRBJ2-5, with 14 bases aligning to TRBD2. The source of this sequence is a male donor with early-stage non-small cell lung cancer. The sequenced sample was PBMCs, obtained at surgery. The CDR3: CASSLGLAGEGETQYF. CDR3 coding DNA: TGTGCCAGCAGCTTGGGACTAGCGGGAGAGGGAGAGACCCAGTACTTC. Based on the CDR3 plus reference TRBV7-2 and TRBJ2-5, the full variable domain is GAGVSQSPSNKVTEKGKDVELRCDPISGHTALYWYRQSLGQGLEFLIYFQGNSAPDKSGLPSDRFSAERTGGSVSTLTIQRTQQEDSAVYLCASSLGLAGEGETQYFGPGTRLLVL.